This T cell receptor beta chain was found in a study of blood T cells in healthy people across ages. The CDR3 has 14 residues. J was trimmed by 2 bases and V by 6 bases; bases with no gene match: 5. Germline V gives CDR1 ENHRY, CDR2 SYGVKD. Regarding the study as a whole: No conclusive comparison of naive versus antigen-experienced cells was possible with unsorted PBMCs.

As concerns this clonotype: Its antigen is undetermined.

The use of a sample-barcoded 5' primer and a J-beta primer mix characterized a second PCR of roughly 7 to 11 cycles. TCRdb redid the calling of the 5' RACE reads with MiXCR, one entry per CDR3 protein. In the table there are hundreds of thousands of distinct CDR3 sequences, less than 80% of which are singletons. Sequences were obtained from blood. The V call is TRBV10-3, the J call TRBJ2-7; 9 bases are a match to TRBD1. The TCR sequence derives from a man in his thirties or forties in good health. CDR3 sequence reads: CAIRSGTGPYEQYF. CDR3 bases: TGTGCCATCAGATCCGGGACAGGGCCCTACGAGCAGTACTTC.